This TCR beta chain was retrieved from a study of cytomegalovirus exposure and HLA in healthy donors. J gave up 4 bases and V 1 base, and 6 bases lay outside the gene matches. The CDR3 has 16 amino acids. CDR1 SGHRS and CDR2 YFSETQ come from the germline V gene. The PCR was carried out with 60 Vbeta primers and 13 Jbeta primers. Assay: immunoSEQ multiplex PCR; the TCRdb copy retains only in-frame clones and omits some. This sample carries around 74,000 clones, 75% to 85% of them seen once, and the ten largest clones take 3% to 3.5%. This clonotype was sampled from a man aged 35 to 55 in good health and CMV-seronegative. The source material was PBMCs. The chain carries TRBV5-1 and TRBJ1-4, with 8 bases matching TRBD1. The CDR3 reads CASSLSQGADNEKLFF. The CDR3 coding sequence is TGCGCCAGCAGCTTGTCCCAGGGGGCGGATAATGAAAAACTGTTTTTT.